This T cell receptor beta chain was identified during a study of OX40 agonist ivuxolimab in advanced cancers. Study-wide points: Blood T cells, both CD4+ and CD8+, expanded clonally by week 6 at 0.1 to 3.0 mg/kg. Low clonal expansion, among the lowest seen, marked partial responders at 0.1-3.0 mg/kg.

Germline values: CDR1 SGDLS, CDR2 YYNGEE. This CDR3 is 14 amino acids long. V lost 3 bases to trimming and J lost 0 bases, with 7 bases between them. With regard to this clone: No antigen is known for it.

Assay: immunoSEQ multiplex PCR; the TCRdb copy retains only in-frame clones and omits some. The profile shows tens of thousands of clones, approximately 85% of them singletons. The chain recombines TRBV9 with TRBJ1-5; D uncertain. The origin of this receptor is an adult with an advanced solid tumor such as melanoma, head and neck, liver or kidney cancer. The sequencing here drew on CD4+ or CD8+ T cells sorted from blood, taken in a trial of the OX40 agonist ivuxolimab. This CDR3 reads CASSAGSSNQPQHF. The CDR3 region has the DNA TGTGCCAGCAGCGCGGGCTCTAGCAATCAGCCCCAGCATTTT.